This T cell receptor beta chain was retrieved from a study of regulatory T cells in long-lasting Graves disease. Time point defined: newly diagnosed GD, antithyroid drugs for less than 3 months. The TCR library was made from RNA extracted from PBMCs. The germline gives CDR1 SGHNT, CDR2 YENEEA. Trimming removed 2 bases from V and 5 bases from J, with 9 bases in between. The length of the CDR3 is 13 residues. The table lists this clonotype with many counts. Its antigen is undetermined. Study results and limitations: TRBV28 was favored in persistent disease, as were TRBJ1-2 and TRBJ2-5.

Arm-PCR of CDR3 regions and iRepertoire HTBI primers were used to build TCR beta libraries. TCRdb recomputed calls from the multiplex PCR reads with MiXCR, one row per CDR3 protein. The sample records under 450,000 distinct CDR3 sequences, around 11% being singletons. This sample was also put to use in a study of T cells in Graves' hyperthyroidism and ophthalmopathy. That work adds: Disease duration under 2 months; hyperthyroidism patients were aged 18 to 65. Researchers found most expanded thyroid clonotypes above 0.001 in blood as well. The authors' 13 V-J model separated ophthalmopathy from stable hyperthyroidism.

The sample here was peripheral blood mononuclear cells (PBMCs), taken at new diagnosis, from a patient treated with antithyroid drugs. The chain joins TRBV11-3 to TRBJ1-1, with D hard to call. This TCR was sampled from a young woman with Graves disease. CDR3 in amino acids: CASSLSGLTEAFF. As DNA, the CDR3 is TGTGCCAGCAGCTTAAGCGGGCTGACTGAAGCTTTCTTT.